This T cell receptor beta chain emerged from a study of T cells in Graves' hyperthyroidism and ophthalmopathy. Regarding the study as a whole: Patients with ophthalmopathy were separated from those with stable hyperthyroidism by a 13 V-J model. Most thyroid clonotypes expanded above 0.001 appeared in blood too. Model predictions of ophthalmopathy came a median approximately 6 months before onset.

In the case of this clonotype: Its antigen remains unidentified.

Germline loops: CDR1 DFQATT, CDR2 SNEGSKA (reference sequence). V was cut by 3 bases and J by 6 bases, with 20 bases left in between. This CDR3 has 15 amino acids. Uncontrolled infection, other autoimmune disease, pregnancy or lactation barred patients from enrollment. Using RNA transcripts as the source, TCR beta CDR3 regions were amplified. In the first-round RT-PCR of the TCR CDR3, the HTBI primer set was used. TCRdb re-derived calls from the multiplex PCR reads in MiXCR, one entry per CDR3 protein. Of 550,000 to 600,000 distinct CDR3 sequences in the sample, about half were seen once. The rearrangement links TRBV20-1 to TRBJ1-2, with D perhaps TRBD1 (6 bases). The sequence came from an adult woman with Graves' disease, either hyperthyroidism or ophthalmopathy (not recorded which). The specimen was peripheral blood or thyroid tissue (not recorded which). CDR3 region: CSARLNQRGDNGYTF. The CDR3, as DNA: TGCAGTGCTAGGCTGAATCAGCGGGGGGACAATGGCTACACCTTC.